These 31 T cell receptor beta chains came from one sample sequenced in a study of blood T cells in healthy people across ages. Using a J-beta primer mix together with a sample-barcoded 5' primer, a second PCR was run for roughly 6 to 12 cycles. One entry per CDR3 protein, called by TCRdb with MiXCR from the 5' RACE reads. This table holds about 580,000 distinct CDR3 sequences, less than 60% found once. The sample consisted of blood. These receptors came from a man older than 75 in good health.

This clonotype has ten or more counts. The chain uses TRBV6-5 and TRBJ1-6; D gene ambiguous. Between the trimmed V and J ends, which lost 4 bases and 0 bases, there was a span of 7 bases. The CDR3 is 15 residues long. The germline V gene has CDR1 MNHEY and CDR2 SVGAGI. The CDR3 DNA reads as TGTGCCAGCAGTTGGGAGAGCTCCTATAATTCACCCCTCCACTTT. Translating it yields CASSWESSYNSPLHF.

The rearrangement joins TRBV7-6 to TRBJ2-5; D ambiguous. Trimming stripped 5 bases from V and 5 bases from J, with 12 bases between. Germline-derived CDR1 and CDR2 are SGHVS and FNYEAQ. The CDR3 is 13 residues long. The CDR3 bases are TGTGCCAGCAGCCCCCTTTCCCCCGAGACCCAGTACTTC. Translated: CASSPLSPETQYF.

This clonotype was recorded a few times. This chain connects TRBV4-1 to TRBJ2-1; 11 bases map to TRBD2. Germline lookup yields CDR1 MGHRA and CDR2 YSYEKL. This CDR3 region has 17 residues. J was trimmed by 0 bases and V by 1 base; bases with no gene match: 2. The CDR3, as DNA: TGCGCCAGCAGCCAAGTACTAGCGGGAGACTCCTACAATGAGCAGTTCTTC. Its translation: CASSQVLAGDSYNEQFF.

This clonotype was counted ten times or more. The V and J genes are TRBV6-6 and TRBJ1-1; D gene unclear. The CDR3 loop spans 14 amino acids. V dropped 7 bases and J dropped 1 base, with 13 bases sitting between them. Looked up from germline, CDR1 is MNHNY and CDR2 is SVGAGI (reference sequence). The CDR3 DNA sequence: TGTGCCAGCACCCGGCAAATCGGGAACACTGAAGCTTTCTTT. Protein sequence: CASTRQIGNTEAFF.

The chain recombines TRBV5-1 with TRBJ2-7, with TRBD1 identical over 7 bases. The length of the CDR3 is 14 residues. The J segment lost 5 bases and the V segment lost 0 bases, leaving 5 bases of the junction unmatched. Germline V gene sequence: CDR1 SGHRS, CDR2 YFSETQ. The DNA of the CDR3 is TGCGCCAGCAGCTTGGAGGTGACAGGGCACGAGCAGTACTTC. The encoded protein is CASSLEVTGHEQYF.

A remark on this clonotype: Sequence at one end of the junction differs from germline and may be a read error. In nucleotides, the CDR3 is TGTGCTAGCAGCTTGGGGACCCCGGGAGAGCAGTTCTTC. Protein: CASSLGTPGEQFF. This chain uses TRBV7-7 with TRBJ2-1; D tentatively fits TRBD1 or TRBD2 (5 bases each). The CDR3 is 13 residues long. Germline V gene lookup returns CDR1 SSHAT and CDR2 FNYEAQ (reference sequence).

V is TRBV5-1 and J is TRBJ2-7; 9 positions agree with TRBD1. The CDR3 spans 13 residues. Germline V gene data show CDR1 as SGHRS and CDR2 as YFSETQ. Trimming removed 7 bases from V and 3 bases from J; junction bases left unmatched: 5. This chain's CDR3 is CASRQGDGYEQYF. CDR3 bases: TGCGCCAGCCGACAGGGGGACGGCTACGAGCAGTACTTC.

The chain combines TRBV7-2 with TRBJ1-4; tentative D call: TRBD1 (5 bases). This CDR3 region has 17 residues. Trimming cost V 1 base and J 7 bases, with 19 bases left between them. Per germline, CDR1 SGHTA and CDR2 FQGNSA. CDR3 nucleotides: TGTGCCAGCAGCTTAGGACTCTCGGGGGAGGGTAGTGAAAAACTGTTTTTT. This codes for CASSLGLSGEGSEKLFF.

This clonotype was detected a few times. The chain combines TRBV2 with TRBJ2-3; possibly TRBD1 or TRBD2 for D (5 bases each). V was pared by 6 bases and J by 5 bases, with 15 bases between. Germline V gene sequence: CDR1 SNHLY, CDR2 FYNNEI. The CDR3 is 14 amino acids. For the CDR3, the DNA is TGTGCCAGCAGCGAGGGGATAGGGGTAGATACGCAGTATTTT. Protein product: CASSEGIGVDTQYF. The full variable domain, in which reference TRBV2 and TRBJ2-3 provide the parts outside the CDR3, is EPEVTQTPSHQVTQMGQEVILRCVPISNHLYFYWYRQILGQKVEFLVSFYNNEISEKSEIFDDQFSVERPDGSNFTLKIRSTKLEDSAMYFCASSEGIGVDTQYFGPGTRLTVL.

The chain recombines TRBV29-1 with TRBJ2-5, with D tentatively TRBD1 (5 bases). Germline loops: CDR1 SQVTM, CDR2 ANQGSEA. V lost 6 bases and J 5 bases, leaving 16 bases between the germline ends. CDR3 length: 13 amino acids. CDR3 in DNA: TGCAGCGTCCAATTAGGGGTCTGGGAGACCCAGTACTTC. It codes for CSVQLGVWETQYF.

V usage is TRBV10-3 and J usage is TRBJ1-1; D uncertain. Germline V CDR1 and CDR2: ENHRY, SYGVKD. This CDR3 is built from 14 residues. V was cut by 7 bases and J by 0 bases, with 12 bases left in between. CDR3 loop: CAITPTGMNTEAFF. CDR3 in DNA: TGTGCCATCACCCCGACGGGGATGAACACTGAAGCTTTCTTT.

This clonotype turned up a few times. This sequence joins TRBV28 and TRBJ2-5, with 12 bases fitting TRBD1. The DNA end is a closer match to TRBJ2-7, so the J assignment may be wrong. Per the germline V gene, CDR1 is MDHEN and CDR2 is SYDVKM. The CDR3 is 14 residues long. The CDR3 nucleotides read TGTGCCAGCAGTTTGGGACAGGGGGCAGGCGAGCAGTACTTC. It codes for CASSLGQGAGEQYF.

The V gene is TRBV20-1, the J gene TRBJ1-6; the D gene is possibly TRBD1 (5 bases). There are 12 residues in the CDR3. Germline CDR1 and CDR2: DFQATT and SNEGSKA (reference sequence). Trimming took 3 bases from V and 6 from J, leaving 6 bases between them. The CDR3 region is CSASQGNSPLHF. The CDR3 region has the DNA TGCAGTGCTAGCCAGGGTAATTCACCCCTCCACTTT.

This clonotype came up a few times. The V gene is TRBV6-6, the J gene TRBJ1-4; no reliable D call. CDR3 length: 13 amino acids. V was clipped by 4 bases and J by 0 bases, with 3 bases between them. Germline V gives CDR1 MNHNY, CDR2 SVGAGI (reference sequence). Written as DNA, the CDR3 is TGTGCCAGCAGTTTACCAACTAATGAAAAACTGTTTTTT. It translates to CASSLPTNEKLFF.

V gene TRBV7-9 combines with J gene TRBJ1-4; D unresolved. Looked up from germline, CDR1 is SEHNR and CDR2 is FQNEAQ (reference sequence). This CDR3 is 16 amino acids long. The V end lost 2 bases, the J end lost 1 base, and 11 bases lay between the germline ends. The CDR3: CASSLRPTETNEKLFF. In nucleotides, the CDR3 is TGTGCCAGCAGCTTACGGCCGACTGAAACTAATGAAAAACTGTTTTTT.

The chain recombines TRBV6-6 with TRBJ2-4; D remains ambiguous. Gene TRBJ2-5 matches the end of the DNA better, so the J call may be wrong. Looked up from germline, CDR1 is MNHNY and CDR2 is SVGAGI (reference sequence). This CDR3 region has 16 residues. CDR3 bases: TGTGCCAGCGATTTGTCAAGCCGAAAAAGGCCAGAGACCCAGTACTTC. As protein: CASDLSSRKRPETQYF.

This clonotype occurred a few times. The CDR3 sequence: CSAREGPNTEAFF. The CDR3 nucleotides read TGCAGTGCTAGAGAGGGGCCTAACACTGAAGCTTTCTTT. This chain links TRBV20-1 with TRBJ1-1, with D possibly being TRBD1 (5 bases). Between the trimmed V and J ends, which lost 0 bases and 2 bases, there was a span of 7 bases. CDR1 is DFQATT, CDR2 SNEGSKA, per germline (reference sequence). The CDR3 runs to 13 residues.

This clonotype was observed a handful of times. The chain is built from TRBV25-1 and TRBJ2-6; D may correspond to TRBD1 or TRBD2 (5 bases each). Looked up from germline, CDR1 is MGHDK and CDR2 is SYGVNS. This CDR3 has 17 amino acids. Deletions cut 4 bases from V and 0 bases from J, with 13 bases between. CDR3 nucleotide sequence: TGTGCCAGCAGTGCCTCTGAGGGGTACTCTGGGGCCAACGTCCTGACTTTC. Translating it yields CASSASEGYSGANVLTF. Based on the CDR3 plus reference TRBV25-1 and TRBJ2-6, the full variable domain is EADIYQTPRYLVIGTGKKITLECSQTMGHDKMYWYQQDPGMELHLIHYSYGVNSTEKGDLSSESTVSRIRTEHFPLTLESARPSHTSQYLCASSASEGYSGANVLTFGAGSRLTVL.

Notes on this clonotype: A much larger clonotype is one base distant, so this may be a read error. The rearrangement uses TRBV6-5 and TRBJ2-3; no definite D call. This CDR3 contains 17 residues. Germline lookup yields CDR1 MNHEY and CDR2 SVGAGI. CDR3 nucleotides: TGTGCCGGCAGTTACACCGGCTCAAACCCTAGCACAGATACGCAGTATTTT. This sequence encodes CAGSYTGSNPSTDTQYF.

This sequence joins TRBV12-3 or TRBV12-4 and TRBJ2-1, with TRBD2 identical over 9 bases. This CDR3 region has 13 residues. V gave up 6 bases and J gave up 9 bases; unmatched junction bases: 6. CDR3 bases: TGTGCCAGCAGCGCTAGCGGGGCGCGTGAGCAGTTCTTC. It codes for CASSASGAREQFF.

The chain combines TRBV29-1 with TRBJ1-1; D possibly corresponds to TRBD1 (5 bases). CDR3 length: 15 residues. CDR1 SQVTM and CDR2 ANQGSEA come from the germline V gene. Trimming took off 7 bases at V and 1 base at J, with 19 bases between the two ends. This CDR3 reads CSAMGLTASNTEAFF. The DNA of the CDR3 is TGCAGCGCCATGGGGTTGACAGCGTCGAACACTGAAGCTTTCTTT.

V gene TRBV7-3 combines with J gene TRBJ2-1; 13 nucleotides agree with TRBD2. The CDR3 totals 15 residues. CDR1 is SGHTA, CDR2 FQGTGA, per germline. V lost 4 bases and J lost 9; bases outside the gene matches: 6. CDR3 sequence reads: CASSSGLAGAGEQFF. In DNA, the CDR3 is TGTGCCAGCAGCTCAGGACTAGCGGGAGCAGGTGAGCAGTTCTTC.

V usage is TRBV4-3 and J usage is TRBJ2-1; D unclear. V was trimmed by 0 bases and J by 0 bases, leaving 6 bases between them. The length of the CDR3 is 15 residues. Per the germline V gene, CDR1 is LGHNA and CDR2 is YSLEER. In DNA form, the CDR3 reads TGCGCCAGCAGCCAAGAGTACGTCTCCTACAATGAGCAGTTCTTC. This encodes CASSQEYVSYNEQFF.

The V and J genes are TRBV20-1 and TRBJ2-1, with D possibly TRBD2 on 5 matching bases. With 0 bases removed from V and 7 bases from J, the gap between germline ends came to 16 bases. The CDR3 consists of 15 residues. The germline V gene has CDR1 DFQATT and CDR2 SNEGSKA (reference sequence). CDR3 amino acids: CSARDRTRRGNEQFF. CDR3 sequence (DNA): TGCAGTGCTAGAGATCGAACCCGCCGGGGTAATGAGCAGTTCTTC.

In this sample, this clonotype turned up many times. The chain carries TRBV5-1 and TRBJ2-7; the match to TRBD2 covers 12 bases. This CDR3 spans 15 amino acids. The V and J ends lost 3 bases and 4 bases, in that order; junction bases with no gene match: 5. The germline gives CDR1 SGHRS, CDR2 YFSETQ. CDR3 residues: CASSSSGRALYEQYF. The CDR3 bases are TGCGCCAGCAGCTCTAGCGGGAGGGCCTTGTACGAGCAGTACTTC.

This clonotype was observed a handful of times. This chain connects TRBV12-3 or TRBV12-4 to TRBJ2-4; D is unresolved. V was shortened by 8 bases and J by 0 bases, with 8 bases between the two germline ends. There are 13 residues in the CDR3. The CDR3 DNA follows: TGTGCCAGCGGCGACCGAGCCAAAAACATTCAGTACTTC. Translated: CASGDRAKNIQYF.

This clonotype was counted many times. The chain couples TRBV25-1 to TRBJ2-6, with D possibly TRBD2 on 6 matching bases. Trimming removed 5 bases at V and 1 base at J, with 15 bases between. The CDR3 consists of 17 residues. Looked up from germline, CDR1 is MGHDK and CDR2 is SYGVNS. CDR3: CASSRSGASSGANVLTF. CDR3 nucleotide sequence: TGTGCCAGCAGTCGCTCGGGAGCTTCTTCTGGGGCCAACGTCCTGACTTTC.

The rearrangement links TRBV27 to TRBJ1-2; the D is unclear. Looked up from germline, CDR1 is MNHEY and CDR2 is SMNVEV (reference sequence). The CDR3 spans 15 residues. Trimming took off 8 bases at V and 2 bases at J, with 18 bases between the two ends. CDR3 in DNA: TGTGCCAGCCGCCTGTCGGGAACGGGAAACTATGGCTACACCTTC. This translates into CASRLSGTGNYGYTF.

The chain carries TRBV29-1 and TRBJ2-3; unclear D gene. Germline-derived CDR1 and CDR2 are SQVTM and ANQGSEA. CDR3 length: 15 residues. Trimming left V 0 bases short and J 3 bases short, with 13 bases between. CDR3 sequence (DNA): TGCAGCGTTGAAGAGGGCCTTCGTGGGACAGATACGCAGTATTTT. It yields the protein CSVEEGLRGTDTQYF.

The chain joins TRBV20-1 to TRBJ1-4, with 9 nucleotides matching TRBD1. This CDR3 has 14 amino acids. With V trimmed by 5 bases and J by 5 bases, 6 bases remained unmatched. Germline-derived CDR1 and CDR2 are DFQATT and SNEGSKA (reference sequence). Here the CDR3 DNA reads TGCAGTGCTGCCCTCGGGACAGGGAATGAAAAACTGTTTTTT. Its translation is CSAALGTGNEKLFF.

This clonotype was observed a handful of times. This chain uses TRBV7-2 with TRBJ2-3, with 7 bases fitting TRBD1. The CDR3 loop spans 14 amino acids. Germline-derived CDR1 and CDR2 are SGHTA and FQGNSA. Trimming removed 5 bases from V and 2 bases from J; junction bases left unmatched: 4. The CDR3 here is CASSQGTDTDTQYF. The CDR3 region has the DNA TGTGCCAGCAGCCAAGGGACAGACACAGATACGCAGTATTTT.